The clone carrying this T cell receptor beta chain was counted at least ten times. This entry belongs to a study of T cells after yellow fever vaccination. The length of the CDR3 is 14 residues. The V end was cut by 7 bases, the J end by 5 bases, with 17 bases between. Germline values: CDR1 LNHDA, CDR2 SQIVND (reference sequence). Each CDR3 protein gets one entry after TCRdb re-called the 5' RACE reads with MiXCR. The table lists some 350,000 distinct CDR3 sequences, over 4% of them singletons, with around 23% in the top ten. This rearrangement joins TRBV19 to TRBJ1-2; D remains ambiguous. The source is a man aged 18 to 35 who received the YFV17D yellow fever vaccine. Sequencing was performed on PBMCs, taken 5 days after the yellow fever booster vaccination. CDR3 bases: TGTGCCAGTATGATGGTCGGGGAGCGGTATGGCTACACCTTC. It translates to CASMMVGERYGYTF.